This T cell receptor beta chain was identified in a study of T-cell memory formation after mild COVID-19. Study-level findings and limits: The study found balanced CD4/CD8 in clones contracting day 15 to 85 and a CD4+ lean in later expanders. Prior to infection, memory already included some responding clones, suggesting cross-reactive memory joined. Second-wave clones reaching peak frequency on day 37 lacked confirmed SARS-CoV-2 specificity.

This CDR3 contains 13 residues. Germline CDR1 is SGHDT and CDR2 is YYEEEE. V was trimmed by 0 bases and J by 7 bases, leaving 10 bases between them. Points on this clonotype: Its antigen is as yet unknown.

Constant-segment primers and 5'RACE yielded cDNA libraries for TCR alpha and TCR beta, each carrying sample barcodes and UMIs. TCRdb re-derived calls from the 5' RACE reads in MiXCR, one entry per CDR3 protein. This table holds 300,000 or so distinct CDR3 sequences, 15% to 20% found once. This TCR was recovered from a man aged 18 to 29 who had mild COVID-19 (a few samples of this study predate the infection). Cell type and time point are not known. The rearrangement uses TRBV5-6 and TRBJ1-2; D is unresolved. The sample was PBMCs or a T cell subset sorted from them (not recorded which). The CDR3 coding sequence is TGTGCCAGCAGCTTGGAACCCTACGGTGGCTACACCTTC. Protein: CASSLEPYGGYTF.